This TCR beta chain appears in the sequencing data of a study of cytomegalovirus exposure and HLA in healthy donors. The overall study: In a later analysis, the 100 to 150 validation repertoires were reported to have used the same platform as the 600 to 700 first-cohort repertoires.

TCRdb's table, derived via immunoSEQ multiplex PCR, lists solely in-frame clones and lacks some. The sample includes some 130,000 clones, roughly nine tenths of them seen just once. Study-level findings and limits: In a later analysis, first-cohort TCR clusters were found to tend to co-occur in the 120 or so validation repertoires.

A remark on this clone: Its target is not known.

From germline, CDR1 is SGHDN and CDR2 FVKESK. V was pared by 1 base and J by 0 bases, with 8 bases of the junction left unmatched. The CDR3 runs 17 residues. Sequenced input: PBMCs. The clonotype comes from a woman aged 18 to 35 in good health and CMV-seronegative. This rearrangement joins TRBV14 to TRBJ2-7; TRBD1 aligns across 8 bases. The CDR3 region is CASSQGPAGGSSYEQYF. As DNA, the CDR3 is TGTGCCAGCAGCCAAGGGCCCGCAGGGGGCAGCTCCTACGAGCAGTACTTC.